The T cell receptor (beta chain) described here comes from a study of T cell responses to AZD1222 COVID-19 vaccine (dated by TCRdb to the early 2020s). About the study as a whole: AZD1222 recipients given second doses at about 4 weeks or at about 12 weeks were pooled, since spike-specific TCR depth and breadth were not found to differ between the two schedules. TCR sequencing covered some 250 trial participants: about 210 given two doses of AZD1222 and 26 given two doses of MenACWY control vaccine. Enrollment into the trials was organized by age into subgroups of 18-55, 56-69 and 70-plus years, and those subgroups contained approximately 160, 26 and 62 TCR-sequenced participants, respectively.

With regard to this clone: Which antigen it targets is not known. Base qualities were left out, and no much larger clone turns up one base away.

The CDR3 regions of human TCRbeta chains were analyzed by immunosequencing. The original methods were these. Repertoire TCRs were checked for matches against a reference library of SARS-CoV-2-specific TCRs that had been generated using the MIRA antigen-specificity platform. Breadth was defined as the fraction of unique TCRs that were SARS-CoV-2-associated, and depth was defined as the fraction of total T cells that were SARS-CoV-2-associated. Using the MIRA data, each spike-specific TCR was assigned both to the spike region to which the TCR was reactive and to a CD4 or CD8 class. Log10-transformed breadth and depth values were compared by one-way ANOVA with Sidak's multiple comparisons tests. Held by TCRdb, this immuneACCESS table contains in-frame sequences only and omits some clones. Under half of the omission traces to an unresolved V gene where checked; the cause of the rest is unknown. V and J calls plus clone size are reproduced from that table; the DNA served to infer D and trimming. Across this sample there are approximately 74,000 clones, with roughly 85% seen only once. The ten largest clonotypes hold around 3% of the sample.

Results and caveats for the whole study, not just this receptor: After two AZD1222 doses, both the breadth and the depth of spike-specific TCRs were significantly higher than at day 0 and than in MenACWY recipients. The 56-69-year group was small, and its depth increase did not reach significance, likely because of low power. Reportedly, close to half of the unique spike-specific TCRs recognized epitopes lying outside the regions that are mutated in the B.1.351 and B.1.1.7 variants. Most participants were white British and females outnumbered males, and the authors suggested that clonal diversity may have been underestimated. No day 14 peak-response samples were available, so repertoires were characterized only after the peak T cell response. Conclusions about previously exposed vaccinees are limited because only a handful of AZD1222 recipients were SARS-CoV-2 seropositive at baseline. Vaccine-associated CD4 TCRs spanned the whole spike protein, with dominant responses in regions 160-218 and 743-854.

The meaning of the sample's time point label: baseline before first vaccination. Vaccinee samples were obtained from the UK trials COV001 and COV002, which included a single-blind randomized controlled phase 2/3 trial of AZD1222 (ChAdOx1 nCoV-19) in healthy adults. For TCRbeta chain sequencing, PBMC samples were collected from trial participants at day 0 and at day 28 after the second dose. The CDR3 numbers 15 residues from cysteine through phenylalanine. Only CDR3 DNA is held: 45 bases, read in frame from base 1. Trimming leaves V shorter by 5 bases and J shorter by 1 base, with the junction holding 5 bases beyond the gene matches. Based on the germline V gene, the CDR1 and CDR2 sequences are SGHAT and FQNNGV.

The rearrangement combines TRBV11-2 with TRBJ2-1; 7 middle bases align to TRBD2. The origin of this receptor is an adult in good health. The sample here was peripheral blood, taken on day 0 of AZD1222 vaccination. DNA sequence: TGTGCCAGCAGCGGCAGCGGGGTGTCCTACAATGAGCAGTTCTTC. Translated, this gives CASSGSGVSYNEQFF.